The entry that follows covers one T cell receptor (beta chain) sequence. This sample was taken from a study of CD8 T cells in Susac syndrome. This CDR3 region has 12 residues. The germline CDR1 and CDR2 sequences are DFQATT and SNEGSKA (reference sequence). Deletions cut 2 bases from V and 10 bases from J, with 12 bases between. RNA amounts of roughly 0.45 to 1 ug underwent reverse transcription with random hexamers. TCRdb re-derived calls from the immunoSEQ multiplex PCR reads in MiXCR, one entry per CDR3 protein. This sample yields 110,000 to 150,000 distinct CDR3 sequences, of which around 95% are seen a single time; about 0.08% belongs to the top ten.

Sequencing was performed on CD4+ T cells from PBMCs. The chain employs TRBV20-1 and TRBJ2-1; D is unresolved. The source of this sequence is a human donor with Susac syndrome. The CDR3 is CSARRDKEEQFF. As DNA, the CDR3 is TGCAGTGCTAGACGTGATAAGGAGGAGCAGTTCTTC.